This entry features one T cell receptor (beta chain) sequence. The antigen remains unidentified. These data belong to a study of cytomegalovirus exposure and HLA in healthy donors. Study-level findings and limits: In a later analysis, DRB1 alleles had the most associated TCRs; HLA-C alleles the fewest. Published work reported that the classifier diagnosed cytomegalovirus status with high specificity and sensitivity.

The junction had 10 bases not matched to a gene; V was cut back by 3 bases and J by 5 bases. The CDR3 is 18 amino acids. Germline CDR1 and CDR2: SGHTA and FQGNSA. PCR amplification relied on 60 Vbeta primers (plus 13 Jbeta primers). Profiled with immunoSEQ multiplex PCR; TCRdb holds only in-frame clones, not every one. The data show about 160,000 clones, around 76% seen once. This sequence originates from a man aged 40-55 years in good health and CMV-seronegative. The chain employs TRBV7-2 and TRBJ2-1; 13 bases map to TRBD2. Sequenced sample: PBMCs. The CDR3 DNA is TGTGCCAGCAGCTTCGCACTAGCGGGAGGGCCAAGAAACAATGAGCAGTTCTTC. Residues: CASSFALAGGPRNNEQFF.